What follows describes a single T cell receptor beta chain. Its antigen is unidentified. CDR1 is KGHSH and CDR2 is LQKENI in the germline V gene. The CDR3 spans 14 residues. The V segment lost 0 bases and the J segment 6 bases; nucleotides outside the gene matches: 1. The data belong to a study of a mutant IDH1 vaccine in newly diagnosed glioma. At the level of the study: Treated patients comprised about 60% males and around 38% females, mean age about 38 years. Findings of the study overall: It seemed that pseudoprogression was not linked to changes in the top peripheral T cell clonotypes.

Time point: week 5, during vaccination. In every dose of vaccine, 300 ug of mutant IDH1 20-mer peptide was given alongside topical imiquimod. Each tumor in the donors was a new WHO grade 3 or 4 astrocytoma, IDH1-mutant and ATRX-lost. TCRdb's table, derived via immunoSEQ multiplex PCR, lists solely in-frame clones and lacks some. The sample holds tens of thousands of clones, approximately 80% seen once. This clonotype was sampled from a man aged 35-49 years with glioma. The sample consisted of PBMCs, taken from a glioma patient whose treatment included an IDH1 peptide vaccine. This chain connects TRBV18 to TRBJ2-1; TRBD1 agrees at 8 bases. CDR3 sequence reads: CASSPPTGVNEQFF. The CDR3 DNA reads as TGTGCCAGCTCACCACCGACAGGGGTCAATGAGCAGTTCTTC.